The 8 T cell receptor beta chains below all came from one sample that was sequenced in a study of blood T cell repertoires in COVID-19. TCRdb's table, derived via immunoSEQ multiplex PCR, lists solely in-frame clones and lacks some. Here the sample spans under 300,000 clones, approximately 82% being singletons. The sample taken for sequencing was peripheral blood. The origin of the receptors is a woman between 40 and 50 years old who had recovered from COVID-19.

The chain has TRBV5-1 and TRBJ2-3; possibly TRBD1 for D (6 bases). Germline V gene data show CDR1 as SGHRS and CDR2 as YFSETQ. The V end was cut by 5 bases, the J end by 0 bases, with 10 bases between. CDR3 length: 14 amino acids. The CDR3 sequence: CASRQGISTDTQYF. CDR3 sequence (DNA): TGCGCCAGCAGACAGGGCATTAGCACAGATACGCAGTATTTT.

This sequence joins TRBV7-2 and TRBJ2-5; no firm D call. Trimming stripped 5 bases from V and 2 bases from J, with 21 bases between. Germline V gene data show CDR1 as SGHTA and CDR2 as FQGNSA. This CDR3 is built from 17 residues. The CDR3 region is CASSAPLTEQLQETQYF. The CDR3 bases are TGTGCCAGCAGCGCCCCGTTGACGGAGCAGTTACAAGAGACCCAGTACTTC.

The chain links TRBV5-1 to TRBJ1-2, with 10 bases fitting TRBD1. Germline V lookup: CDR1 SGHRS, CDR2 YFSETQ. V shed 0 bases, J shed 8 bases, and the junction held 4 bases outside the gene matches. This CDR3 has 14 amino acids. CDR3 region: CASSLGQGASGYTF. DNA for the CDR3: TGCGCCAGCAGCTTGGGACAGGGGGCGTCGGGCTACACCTTC.

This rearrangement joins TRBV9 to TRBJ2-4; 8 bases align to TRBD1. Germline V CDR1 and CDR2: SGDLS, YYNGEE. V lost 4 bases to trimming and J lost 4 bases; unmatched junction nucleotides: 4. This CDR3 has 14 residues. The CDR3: CASSPGTGKNIQYF. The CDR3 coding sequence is TGTGCCAGCAGCCCTGGGACAGGTAAAAACATTCAGTACTTC. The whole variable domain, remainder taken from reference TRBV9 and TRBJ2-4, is DSGVTQTPKHLITATGQRVTLRCSPRSGDLSVYWYQQSLDQGLQFLIQYYNGEERAKGNILERFSAQQFPDLHSELNLSSLELGDSALYFCASSPGTGKNIQYFGAGTRLSVL.

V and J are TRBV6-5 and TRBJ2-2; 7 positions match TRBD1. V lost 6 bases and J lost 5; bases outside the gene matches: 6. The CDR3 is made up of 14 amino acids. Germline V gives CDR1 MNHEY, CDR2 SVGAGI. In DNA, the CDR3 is TGTGCCAGCAGACGCGACAGGGAAACCGGGGAGCTGTTTTTT. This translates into CASRRDRETGELFF.

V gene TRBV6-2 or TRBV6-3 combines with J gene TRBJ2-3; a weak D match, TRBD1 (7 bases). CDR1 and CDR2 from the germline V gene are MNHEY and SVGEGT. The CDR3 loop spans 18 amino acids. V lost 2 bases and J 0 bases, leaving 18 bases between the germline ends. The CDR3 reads CASSYDRAGHTSTDTQYF. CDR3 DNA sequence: TGTGCCAGCAGTTACGACAGGGCGGGGCATACTAGCACAGATACGCAGTATTTT.

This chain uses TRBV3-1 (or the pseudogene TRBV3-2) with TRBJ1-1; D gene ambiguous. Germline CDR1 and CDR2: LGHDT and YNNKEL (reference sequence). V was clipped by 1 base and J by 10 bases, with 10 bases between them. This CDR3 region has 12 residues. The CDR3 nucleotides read TGTGCCAGCAGCCAAGCGAGAGGAGGAGCTTTCTTT. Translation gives CASSQARGGAFF.

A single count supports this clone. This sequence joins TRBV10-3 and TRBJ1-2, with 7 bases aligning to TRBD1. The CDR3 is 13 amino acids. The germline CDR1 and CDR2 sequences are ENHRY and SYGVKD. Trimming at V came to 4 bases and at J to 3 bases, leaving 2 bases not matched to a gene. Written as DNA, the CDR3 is TGTGCCATCAGTGTGGGGACAGACTATGGCTACACCTTC. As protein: CAISVGTDYGYTF.